These 2 T cell receptor beta chains came from one sample sequenced in a study of blood T cell repertoires in COVID-19. Using immunoSEQ multiplex PCR, the repertoire was profiled, and TCRdb retains in-frame clones only, with some absent. The data contain 89,000 or so clones, 90% to 95% of them singletons. Input material: peripheral blood. These receptors all come from a human donor with active COVID-19. The donor label of this sample is uncertain.

The CDR3 loop is CASSLFKTGTYEQYF. CDR3 coding DNA: TGTGCCAGCAGCTTGTTCAAGACAGGCACCTACGAGCAGTACTTC. This chain links TRBV5-8 with TRBJ2-7; D might be TRBD1 (6 bases). Germline-derived CDR1 and CDR2 are SGHTS and YDEGEE. V gave up 1 base and J gave up 2 bases, with 13 bases separating them. The CDR3 covers 15 residues.

The chain recombines TRBV29-1 with TRBJ2-1; no firm D call. Between the trimmed V and J ends, which lost 2 bases and 9 bases, there was a span of 11 bases. CDR1 and CDR2 (germline): SQVTM, ANQGSEA. The CDR3 totals 12 residues. This CDR3 reads CSVEKNLSEQFF. The DNA for the CDR3 is TGCAGCGTTGAAAAAAACTTGAGTGAGCAGTTCTTC.